The 21 T cell receptor beta chains presented below share a single source sample, sequenced in a study of shared clonotypes between healthy human individuals (TCRdb year 2020). The library was obtained by the immunoSEQ multiplex PCR assay. TCRdb took this table from immuneACCESS and kept in-frame rearrangements with V and J called. Such tables lack part of the clones; where checked against another copy, unresolved V genes explain under half of the gap, and the rest is unexplained. This sample gives approximately 980,000 clones in total; less than 85% of them show up just once. The top ten clones comprise over 1.3% of the sample. Specimen: memory CD4+ T cells sorted from blood. This specimen's cell subset or site label, interpreted: CD45RA-negative fraction. Receptors were obtained from a man aged 18 to 35 in good health.

This clone was found once. V and J are TRBV18 and TRBJ1-5; D gene ambiguous. With 6 bases removed from V and 5 bases from J, the gap between germline ends came to 11 bases. This CDR3 has 13 amino acids. Germline V gene data show CDR1 as KGHSH and CDR2 as LQKENI. The CDR3 spells CASSGQSDQPQHF. The DNA for the CDR3 is TGTGCCAGCTCCGGGCAGTCGGATCAGCCCCAGCATTTT.

The genes are TRBV5-4 and TRBJ2-1; 10 nucleotides align to TRBD2. Trimming cost V 4 bases and J 2 bases; bases outside gene matches: 3. The CDR3 extends over 15 amino acids. Looked up from germline, CDR1 is SGHNT and CDR2 is YYREEE (reference sequence). The CDR3: CASSQTSGAYNEQFF. The CDR3 DNA sequence: TGTGCCAGCAGCCAAACTAGCGGGGCCTACAATGAGCAGTTCTTC.

Only a few counts were recorded for this clone. The J gene is TRBJ2-4, the V gene TRBV7-2; D unresolved. The CDR3 loop spans 15 amino acids. V was trimmed by 1 base and J by 1 base, leaving 8 bases between them. Germline CDR1 is SGHTA and CDR2 is FQGNSA. The CDR3 DNA follows: TGTGCCAGCAGCTTAGAAGGGCCGGCCAAAAACATTCAGTACTTC. It specifies CASSLEGPAKNIQYF.

V usage is TRBV2 and J usage is TRBJ1-1, with D perhaps matching TRBD1 (5 bases). Deletions cut 1 base from V and 11 bases from J, with 8 bases between. Germline CDR1 and CDR2: SNHLY and FYNNEI. This CDR3 is 11 amino acids long. The CDR3 here is CASSEGGEAFF. The CDR3 bases are TGTGCCAGCAGTGAAGGAGGGGAGGCTTTCTTT.

V and J are TRBV7-8 and TRBJ2-1; D perhaps matches TRBD2 (7 bases). The CDR3 loop spans 17 amino acids. The germline gives CDR1 SGHVS, CDR2 FQNEAQ. Trimming pared 2 bases from V and 0 bases from J, leaving 14 bases between. The CDR3 nucleotides are TGTGCCAGCAGCTTATCGGGGGGCGGGATCTCCTACAATGAGCAGTTCTTC. This translates into CASSLSGGGISYNEQFF.

The V call is TRBV11-2, the J call TRBJ2-1; possible D gene TRBD2, 5 bases. CDR3 size: 12 residues. Trimming shortened V by 6 bases and J by 9 bases, and 12 bases separated the two germline ends. Germline assignment: CDR1 SGHAT and CDR2 FQNNGV. CDR3 sequence: CASRDPGIEQFF. The CDR3 coding sequence is TGTGCCAGCAGGGACCCGGGAATTGAGCAGTTCTTC.

The gene calls are TRBV27 and TRBJ2-4; D might be TRBD2 (5 bases). The V end lost 6 bases, the J end lost 1 base, and 16 bases lay between the germline ends. Germline CDR1 MNHEY, CDR2 SMNVEV (reference sequence). CDR3 length equals 16 residues. CDR3 bases: TGTGCCAGCAGCTTGGGGATCGGGGTGGCCAAAAACATTCAGTACTTC. It is translated as CASSLGIGVAKNIQYF.

The chain recombines TRBV2 with TRBJ1-1; weak D call: TRBD1 (5 bases). The CDR3 is 13 amino acids. With 8 bases removed from V and 1 base from J, the gap between germline ends came to 11 bases. The germline V gene encodes CDR1 SNHLY and CDR2 FYNNEI. The CDR3: CASFPGGNTEAFF. In DNA, the CDR3 is TGTGCCAGCTTCCCCGGGGGGAACACTGAAGCTTTCTTT.

This chain uses TRBV2 with TRBJ1-1, with a tentative D call TRBD1 (5 bases). Trimming pared 4 bases from V and 1 base from J, leaving 10 bases between. Germline loops: CDR1 SNHLY, CDR2 FYNNEI. The CDR3 loop spans 14 amino acids. In DNA, the CDR3 is TGTGCCAGCAGTGTAGCCGGGACGAACACTGAAGCTTTCTTT. Its protein is CASSVAGTNTEAFF.

This clone was observed many times. The chain couples TRBV11-2 to TRBJ2-1; D perhaps matches TRBD2 (5 bases). CDR1 SGHAT and CDR2 FQNNGV come from the germline V gene. Trimming cost V 2 bases and J 0 bases, with 8 bases left between them. This CDR3 has 15 amino acids. Here the CDR3 reads CASSLQADSYNEQFF. In DNA, the CDR3 is TGTGCCAGCAGCTTACAAGCGGACTCCTACAATGAGCAGTTCTTC.

The chain is built from TRBV7-2 and TRBJ1-2; 7 bases fit TRBD1. V dropped 1 base and J dropped 1; count of bases not matched to a gene: 9. The CDR3 consists of 17 residues. Looked up from germline, CDR1 is SGHTA and CDR2 is FQGNSA. CDR3 DNA: TGTGCCAGCAGCTTAGACTTATGGGACAGCCTTAACTATGGCTACACCTTC. This translates into CASSLDLWDSLNYGYTF. Combining the CDR3 with reference TRBV7-2 and TRBJ1-2 gives the whole variable domain GAGVSQSPSNKVTEKGKDVELRCDPISGHTALYWYRQSLGQGLEFLIYFQGNSAPDKSGLPSDRFSAERTGGSVSTLTIQRTQQEDSAVYLCASSLDLWDSLNYGYTFGSGTRLTVV.

This CDR3 reads CASSSWARKMNTEAFF. The CDR3 DNA reads TGTGCCAGCAGCTCATGGGCCAGAAAGATGAACACTGAAGCTTTCTTT. This chain connects TRBV7-9 to TRBJ1-1; D not certain. CDR1 and CDR2 (germline): SEHNR, FQNEAQ (reference sequence). The V gene lost 4 bases and the J gene lost 0 bases, with 15 bases spanning the gap. The length of the CDR3 is 16 residues.

V gene TRBV18 combines with J gene TRBJ2-7, with no clear D. CDR3 length: 14 residues. V lost 3 bases and J lost 4, with 13 bases in between. The germline gives CDR1 KGHSH, CDR2 LQKENI. The CDR3: CASSPQGSVYEQYF. The CDR3 region has the DNA TGTGCCAGCTCACCGCAAGGAAGTGTATACGAGCAGTACTTC.

This clone was counted between two and nine times. The gene calls are TRBV9 and TRBJ2-4, with D perhaps matching TRBD1 or TRBD2 (6 bases each). V lost 3 bases and J 3 bases, leaving 25 bases between the germline ends. The CDR3 is 19 amino acids. From germline, CDR1 is SGDLS and CDR2 YYNGEE. Here the CDR3 DNA reads TGTGCCAGCAGCGAGAGGAACGTGAGGGGGGCCTCCGGCAAAAACATTCAGTACTTC. It yields the protein CASSERNVRGASGKNIQYF. The entire variable domain, with the rest obtained from reference TRBV9 and TRBJ2-4, is as follows: DSGVTQTPKHLITATGQRVTLRCSPRSGDLSVYWYQQSLDQGLQFLIQYYNGEERAKGNILERFSAQQFPDLHSELNLSSLELGDSALYFCASSERNVRGASGKNIQYFGAGTRLSVL.

A single count supports this clone. This chain connects TRBV7-1 to TRBJ1-5, with 7 bases matching TRBD1. TRBV7-1 is designated an ORF whose function remains uncertain. V trimming: 4 bases; J trimming: 4 bases; junction bases outside the gene matches: 10. The CDR3 consists of 16 residues. CDR3 sequence (DNA): TGTGCCAGCAGCTTAGTGGGCAGGGGGACAAATCAGCCCCAGCATTTT. It translates to CASSLVGRGTNQPQHF.

This clone showed up just once. CDR3 protein: CASRSLAGGIYNEQFF. The CDR3 bases are TGTGCCAGCAGGTCCCTAGCGGGAGGGATATACAATGAGCAGTTCTTC. The chain combines TRBV2 with TRBJ2-1; the match to TRBD2 covers 12 bases. Losses at the gene ends were 6 bases for V and 4 bases for J; bases not matched to a gene: 7. The CDR3 has 16 amino acids. The germline V gene has CDR1 SNHLY and CDR2 FYNNEI.

This chain uses TRBV5-4 with TRBJ2-1; D possibly corresponds to TRBD1 (5 bases). The ends were cut back, 2 bases at V and 0 bases at J, with 9 bases in the middle. Per the germline V gene, CDR1 is SGHNT and CDR2 is YYREEE (reference sequence). This CDR3 is built from 15 residues. DNA of the CDR3: TGTGCCAGCAGCTTTTCTGGGGCCTCCTACAATGAGCAGTTCTTC. Translating it yields CASSFSGASYNEQFF.

This clone was detected only a few times. The V call is TRBV6-6, the J call TRBJ1-1; tentatively, D is TRBD1 (6 bases). CDR1 MNHNY and CDR2 SVGAGI come from the germline V gene (reference sequence). The CDR3 sequence is 14 residues long. V was pared by 6 bases and J by 4 bases, with 15 bases between. The CDR3 region is CASSTRGSRTEAFF. The CDR3, as DNA: TGTGCCAGCAGCACAAGGGGGTCCCGCACTGAAGCTTTCTTT.

V and J are TRBV30 and TRBJ1-5, with D perhaps TRBD1 (5 bases). Germline V gives CDR1 GTSNPN, CDR2 SVGIG (reference sequence). The CDR3 is 13 amino acids. Deletions cut 3 bases from V and 6 bases from J, with 12 bases between. The CDR3 DNA is TGTGCCTGGAGCTTCCAGGGCGGTCAGCCCCAGCATTTT. Protein sequence: CAWSFQGGQPQHF.

The chain employs TRBV11-2 and TRBJ2-7; 8 bases match TRBD2. The CDR3 contains 15 residues. The J segment lost 0 bases and the V segment lost 6 bases, leaving 7 bases of the junction unmatched. The V gene's germline CDR1 is SGHAT and CDR2 FQNNGV. Here the CDR3 reads CASRWSGGSSYEQYF. The CDR3 coding sequence is TGTGCCAGCAGATGGAGCGGGGGAAGCTCCTACGAGCAGTACTTC.

This clone was observed a handful of times. This chain connects TRBV10-3 to TRBJ1-6; the D is unclear. Trimming cost V 3 bases and J 9 bases, with 6 bases left between them. Per the germline V gene, CDR1 is ENHRY and CDR2 is SYGVKD. This CDR3 is 12 amino acids long. CDR3 sequence (DNA): TGTGCCATCAGTGACTGGTTTTCACCCCTCCACTTT. The encoded protein is CAISDWFSPLHF.